This passage covers 5 T cell receptor beta chains from one sample sequenced in a study of CD8+CD57+ T cells in acquired aplastic anemia. TCR beta VDJ and CDR3 profiling used genomic DNA as template. From the reads, TCRdb called clonotypes with MiXCR, one entry per CDR3 protein. The sample has around 250,000 distinct CDR3 sequences; roughly half are singletons. The material sequenced was sorted CD4+, CD8+, or CD8+CD57+ T cells (not recorded which) from PBMCs. The receptors here all came from a human donor with severe aplastic anemia or a healthy control (not recorded which).

The V call is TRBV27, the J call TRBJ1-2; 7 bases align to TRBD1. CDR1 and CDR2 (germline): MNHEY, SMNVEV (reference sequence). The CDR3 covers 15 residues. J lost 7 bases, V lost 3 bases, and 11 bases had no gene match. The CDR3 protein is CASSLTSGGFGGYTF. DNA for the CDR3: TGTGCCAGCAGTTTGACCTCAGGGGGATTTGGTGGCTACACCTTC.

Only one count was recorded for this clonotype. A single base separates this from a much larger clone, so it may be a read error. V is TRBV2 and J is TRBJ1-3; D is uncertain. CDR1 SNHLY and CDR2 FYNNEI come from the germline V gene. The CDR3 is 12 amino acids. V lost 7 bases, J lost 0 bases, and 4 bases lay in between. CDR3 residues: CASKVSGNTIYF. CDR3 DNA sequence: TGTGCCAGCAAGGTCTCTGGAAACACCATATATTTT.

This clonotype was detected only once. A much larger clone differs from this one at a single base, so this may be a read error. The chain recombines TRBV27 with TRBJ1-1, with 7 positions matching TRBD1. Germline V CDR1 and CDR2: MNHEY, SMNVEV (reference sequence). The CDR3 is 14 residues long. CDR3 DNA: TGTGCCAGCAGAACAGGGGATTTGAACACTGAAGCTCTCTTT. Translating it yields CASRTGDLNTEALF.

V and J are TRBV25-1 and TRBJ2-2; D call uncertain. CDR1 is MGHDK and CDR2 is SYGVNS in the germline V gene. V shed 8 bases and J shed 5 bases, with 18 bases lying between them. This CDR3 is 15 amino acids long. CDR3 coding DNA: TGTGCCAGCCAGGACCAAAGAGGAGCTACCGGGGAGCTGTTTTTT. Its translation: CASQDQRGATGELFF. The full variable domain, in which reference TRBV25-1 and TRBJ2-2 provide the parts outside the CDR3, is EADIYQTPRYLVIGTGKKITLECSQTMGHDKMYWYQQDPGMELHLIHYSYGVNSTEKGDLSSESTVSRIRTEHFPLTLESARPSHTSQYLCASQDQRGATGELFFGEGSRLTVL.

J is TRBJ2-1 and V is TRBV29-1, with no clear D. Germline V CDR1 and CDR2: SQVTM, ANQGSEA. CDR3 length: 13 residues. Trimming pared 3 bases from V and 9 bases from J, leaving 15 bases between. The CDR3 DNA reads as TGCAGCGTTGAGGTCTATGCCGTGGGTGAGCAGTTCTTC. Translating gives CSVEVYAVGEQFF.